This TCR beta chain emerged from a study of patients and donors after allogeneic stem cell transplantation. This clonotype was seen only a few times. The CDR3 totals 15 residues. In germline, CDR1 is KGHSY, CDR2 FQNENV. Trimming left V 9 bases short and J 0 bases short, with 15 bases between. MiXCR was run by TCRdb on the RT-PCR reads, yielding one entry per CDR3 protein. The table records about 230,000 distinct CDR3 sequences, 14% of them present only once. The chain combines TRBV16 with TRBJ2-1; unclear D gene. Material: blood, either unsorted or a sorted T cell fraction (not recorded which). The sequence was obtained from a human donor who was either an allogeneic HSCT recipient or a stem cell or donor lymphocyte infusion donor (not recorded which). It is not recorded whose cells these are; they may come from a transplant donor. CDR3 coding DNA: TGTGCCAGTTTCCGTGAGATGAGCTCCTACAATGAGCAGTTCTTC. Its translation is CASFREMSSYNEQFF.